This T cell receptor beta chain comes out of a study of cytomegalovirus exposure and HLA in healthy donors. Study in general: Across 300 to 400 genotyped donors, approximately 81% landed in the Caucasian-associated ancestry cluster. Study findings and constraints: Sequence variants that were highly shared formed a cluster that was likely a sequencing artifact.

With 60 Vbeta and 13 Jbeta primers, the PCR was carried out. Here immunoSEQ multiplex PCR was the method, and the copy in TCRdb shows in-frame clones only, minus some. The sample has some 130,000 clones, 73% seen once. About this clone itself: The antigen is not known.

This CDR3 region has 14 residues. V gave up 4 bases and J gave up 7 bases; unmatched junction bases: 1. CDR1 and CDR2 (germline): SNHLY, FYNNEI. The rearrangement joins TRBV2 to TRBJ2-1, with TRBD2 identical over 13 bases. Sequenced material: PBMCs. The sequence came from a woman aged 40-49 years in good health and CMV-seronegative. CDR3 region: CASSGLAGGNEQFF. CDR3 in DNA: TGTGCCAGCAGTGGACTAGCGGGGGGAAATGAGCAGTTCTTC.